This TCR beta chain was retrieved from a study of OX40 agonist ivuxolimab in advanced cancers. General notes on the study: Ivuxolimab was a fully human IgG2 agonistic monoclonal antibody targeting the costimulatory receptor OX40 (CD134). Peripheral TCRbeta sequencing was intended to test whether TCR sequence diversity was altered and clonal T-cell expansion was caused by ivuxolimab. The paper reports the monotherapy dose-escalation portion (N of about 50 patients) of the phase I ivuxolimab trial. Intravenous ivuxolimab was administered to patients every 2 weeks at six dose levels: 0.01, 0.1, 0.3, 1.5, 3 and 10 mg/kg. Prior anti-PD-1, anti-PD-L1 or anti-CTLA-4 therapy was permitted, and 30% to 50% of dose-escalation patients had received checkpoint inhibitors. In the dose-escalation cohort, roughly 82% of patients were male, and the mean age was 60 years with a range of about 23 to 79. Partial responses were achieved by three dose-escalation patients, of whom one had hepatocellular carcinoma and two had cutaneous melanoma. Of the approximately 50 dose-escalation patients, hepatocellular carcinoma was present in about 20, melanoma in roughly 15, renal cell carcinoma in 9 and head and neck cancer in 9. The paper as a whole reports these results and caveats: Low levels of normalized T-cell clonal expansion were also shown by some nonresponding patients. After ivuxolimab, expanded clones were on average more numerous among CD8+ T cells than among CD4+ T cells. Antigen specificity was not determined for the clonally expanded peripheral T cells. In the 0.1-3.0 mg/kg groups, partial responders were among the patients with the lowest normalized peripheral clonal expansion, particularly in CD8+ T cells. At doses of 0.1 to 3.0 mg/kg, clonal expansion of both CD4+ and CD8+ T cells in blood was seen between baseline and week 6.

According to the germline V gene, CDR1 reads MNHEY and CDR2 reads SVGAGI. Inclusive of the bounding cysteine and phenylalanine, the CDR3 is 12 residues long. Just CDR3 DNA is preserved here, 36 bases in frame from base 1. Relative to germline, V is 0 bases shorter and J is 6 bases shorter, with 6 bases between their ends. The trial excluded patients who had a history of autoimmune disease or who were on systemic immunosuppression. Peripheral blood for TCR sequencing was drawn from every dose cohort at baseline, at cycle 4 day 1 and at cycle 7 day 1. Samples came from an open-label, multicenter, first-in-human phase I dose-escalation trial of ivuxolimab. Adults with locally advanced or metastatic head and neck squamous cell, hepatocellular, melanoma or renal cell carcinoma were enrolled in the trial. CD4+ and CD8+ T cells were sorted separately from peripheral blood before TCR sequencing. In regard to this clone: It has no known antigen specificity. There are no base qualities to consult, and no much larger clone falls within one base.

For sequencing of the TCRbeta CDR3 region, genomic DNA was extracted from the sorted cells. TCRbeta CDR3 regions were sequenced using the immunoSEQ Assay. Imported from immuneACCESS, the table was reduced by TCRdb to in-frame sequences with V and J called. These copies leave out some clones; in studies compared against another copy, an unresolved V gene accounts for under half, and the cause of the remainder is not known. The sample table holds about 35,000 clones, of which 84% were seen once. Together, the top ten hold about a sixth of the sample. Here the sequenced sample was CD4+ or CD8+ T cells sorted from blood, taken in a trial of the OX40 agonist ivuxolimab. The clonotype comes from an adult with an advanced solid tumor such as melanoma, head and neck, liver or kidney cancer. The chain was built from TRBV6-5 and TRBJ2-7; the D segment cannot be called with confidence. In nucleotides, the sequence is TGTGCCAGCAGTTACTCTTCTGGCGAGCAGTACTTC. Its protein reads: CASSYSSGEQYF.